The 32 T cell receptor beta chains given below trace back to one sample, sequenced in a study of OX40 agonist ivuxolimab in advanced cancers. Some clones are missing from TCRdb's copy, which holds only in-frame ones; the method was immunoSEQ multiplex PCR. This table has over 90,000 clones, approximately 87% appearing once. The specimen was CD4+ or CD8+ T cells sorted from blood, collected in a trial of the OX40 agonist ivuxolimab. The origin of the receptors is an adult with an advanced solid tumor such as melanoma, head and neck, liver or kidney cancer.

The rearrangement joins TRBV7-8 to TRBJ2-5; 12 bases are a match to TRBD2. Gene TRBJ2-7 matches the end of the DNA better, so the J call may be wrong. The CDR3 runs 15 residues. Germline CDR1 and CDR2: SGHVS and FQNEAQ. The CDR3 DNA follows: TGTGCCAGCAGCCCTCGGACTAGCGGGATCGTCGAGCAGTACTTC. Encoded protein: CASSPRTSGIVEQYF.

The chain recombines TRBV5-6 with TRBJ2-7; 12 bases match TRBD2. The germline V gene has CDR1 SGHDT and CDR2 YYEEEE. V shed 7 bases and J 2 bases; nucleotides not matched to a gene: 4. The CDR3 extends over 14 amino acids. The DNA of the CDR3 is TGTGCCAGCTCGGGACTAGCGGGCGCCTACGAGCAGTACTTC. Encoded protein: CASSGLAGAYEQYF.

V and J are TRBV2 and TRBJ2-1; D perhaps matches TRBD2 (6 bases). CDR1 is SNHLY and CDR2 is FYNNEI in the germline V gene. Trimming pared 5 bases from V and 7 bases from J, leaving 18 bases between. This CDR3 is 15 amino acids long. CDR3 amino acids: CASSKPRVEGNEQFF. CDR3 sequence (DNA): TGTGCCAGCAGTAAACCCAGGGTGGAGGGAAATGAGCAGTTCTTC.

This clone was detected a few times. This sequence joins TRBV18 and TRBJ1-6; D possibly corresponds to TRBD1 (5 bases). Per germline, CDR1 KGHSH and CDR2 LQKENI. Trimming pared 1 base from V and 8 bases from J, leaving 12 bases between. The CDR3 runs 15 residues. This chain's CDR3 is CASSPRIQEDSPLHF. CDR3 sequence (DNA): TGTGCCAGCTCACCACGTATACAGGAGGATTCACCCCTCCACTTT. Drawing the rest from reference TRBV18 and TRBJ1-6, the complete variable domain is NAGVMQNPRHLVRRRGQEARLRCSPMKGHSHVYWYRQLPEEGLKFMVYLQKENIIDESGMPKERFSAEFPKEGPSILRIQQVVRGDSAAYFCASSPRIQEDSPLHFGNGTRLTVT.

The rearrangement joins TRBV6-1 to TRBJ1-2; a weak D match, TRBD1 (5 bases). Trimming removed 2 bases at V and 6 bases at J, with 10 bases between. Germline V gene data show CDR1 as MNHNS and CDR2 as SASEGT. The length of the CDR3 is 13 residues. DNA for the CDR3: TGTGCCAGCAGTGAACCCAGGGAGGATGGCTACACCTTC. Protein: CASSEPREDGYTF.

The chain joins TRBV4-1 to TRBJ2-5, with TRBD1 matching over 9 bases. V shed 4 bases, J shed 7 bases, and the junction held 13 bases outside the gene matches. Germline V lookup: CDR1 MGHRA, CDR2 YSYEKL. The CDR3 spans 16 residues. CDR3 protein: CASSRHGTGSFGTQYF. CDR3 in DNA: TGCGCCAGCAGCCGACACGGGACAGGGAGCTTCGGGACCCAGTACTTC.

The chain uses TRBV6-5 and TRBJ2-7, with 10 nucleotides matching TRBD1. Germline assignment: CDR1 MNHEY and CDR2 SVGAGI. The trim removed 4 bases at V and 12 bases at J, leaving 6 bases unmatched. This CDR3 has 12 residues. The CDR3 region is CASSSGDRGRYF. In DNA, the CDR3 is TGTGCCAGCAGTTCAGGGGACAGGGGACGGTACTTC.

This chain links TRBV7-2 with TRBJ2-2; D not resolved. The CDR3 covers 15 residues. V was trimmed by 1 base and J by 6 bases, leaving 12 bases between them. Per the germline V gene, CDR1 is SGHTA and CDR2 is FQGNSA. The CDR3 loop is CASSLVVGFSGELFF. The CDR3 DNA is TGTGCCAGCAGCTTAGTCGTGGGGTTTTCCGGGGAGCTGTTTTTT.

The V and J genes are TRBV5-1 and TRBJ2-4; D not certain. V was cut by 2 bases and J by 0 bases, with 9 bases left in between. This CDR3 is built from 15 residues. Per the germline V gene, CDR1 is SGHRS and CDR2 is YFSETQ. The CDR3 coding sequence is TGCGCCAGCAGCTTCTCCGGAGTAGCCAAAAACATTCAGTACTTC. Translated: CASSFSGVAKNIQYF.

The V call is TRBV5-8, the J call TRBJ1-2; D not certain. Trimming took 0 bases from V and 7 from J, leaving 10 bases between them. Germline CDR1 and CDR2: SGHTS and YDEGEE. This CDR3 is 13 amino acids long. The CDR3 loop reads CASSLDRVSGYTF. For the CDR3, the DNA is TGTGCCAGCAGCTTGGACCGGGTCTCTGGCTACACCTTC.

The chain carries TRBV15 and TRBJ2-5; possible D gene TRBD1, 6 bases. The CDR3 contains 14 residues. Germline values: CDR1 LNHNV, CDR2 YYDKDF (reference sequence). V was trimmed by 1 base and J by 5 bases, leaving 11 bases between them. The CDR3 loop reads CATSRVGQGETQYF. The CDR3, as DNA: TGTGCCACCAGCAGAGTCGGTCAGGGGGAGACCCAGTACTTC.

The V and J genes are TRBV20-1 and TRBJ2-1, with TRBD2 matching over 8 bases. This CDR3 has 11 amino acids. CDR1 and CDR2 from the germline V gene are DFQATT and SNEGSKA (reference sequence). V was clipped by 6 bases and J by 5 bases; unmatched bases: 0. The DNA of the CDR3 is TGCAGTGCGCGGGAGGACAATGAGCAGTTCTTC. Its protein is CSAREDNEQFF.

The chain uses TRBV18 and TRBJ2-7; tentative D call: TRBD1 (6 bases). The germline V and J ends were trimmed by 4 bases and 2 bases, with 9 bases remaining between them. The CDR3 extends over 13 amino acids. Looked up from germline, CDR1 is KGHSH and CDR2 is LQKENI. CDR3 DNA sequence: TGTGCCAGCTCACTCCAGGGGACCTACGAGCAGTACTTC. Encoded protein: CASSLQGTYEQYF. The full variable domain, completed using reference TRBV18 and TRBJ2-7, is NAGVMQNPRHLVRRRGQEARLRCSPMKGHSHVYWYRQLPEEGLKFMVYLQKENIIDESGMPKERFSAEFPKEGPSILRIQQVVRGDSAAYFCASSLQGTYEQYFGPGTRLTVT.

The chain is built from TRBV14 and TRBJ2-6; D is tentatively TRBD1 or TRBD2 (5 bases each). The V gene lost 2 bases and the J gene lost 2 bases, with 7 bases spanning the gap. Germline CDR1 is SGHDN and CDR2 is FVKESK. This CDR3 contains 15 residues. CDR3 DNA sequence: TGTGCCAGCAGCCAACAGGGAGCTGGGGCCAACGTCCTGACTTTC. Translating gives CASSQQGAGANVLTF.

The chain is built from TRBV4-2 and TRBJ2-1, with TRBD2 identical over 10 bases. V was clipped by 4 bases and J by 7 bases; unmatched bases: 10. CDR3 length: 16 amino acids. Per germline, CDR1 LGHNA and CDR2 YNFKEQ. CDR3 nucleotide sequence: TGTGCCAGCAGCCCACTTACTAGCGGGATAGGGAATGAGCAGTTCTTC. This gives the protein CASSPLTSGIGNEQFF.

The gene calls are TRBV6-6 and TRBJ2-7; D possibly corresponds to TRBD2 (6 bases). V was pared by 6 bases and J by 3 bases, with 9 bases between. The CDR3 is 12 amino acids. Germline CDR1 is MNHNY and CDR2 is SVGAGI (reference sequence). The CDR3 DNA reads as TGTGCCAGCAGCCCCGGGAGCTACGAGCAGTACTTC. Translation: CASSPGSYEQYF.

The CDR3 spells CASSEKRAGAYEQYF. The CDR3 nucleotides are TGTGCCAGCAGCGAGAAGAGGGCAGGAGCCTACGAGCAGTACTTC. This chain links TRBV7-3 with TRBJ2-7, with D possibly TRBD2 on 5 matching bases. Germline values: CDR1 SGHTA, CDR2 FQGTGA. This CDR3 is built from 15 residues. V was trimmed by 5 bases and J by 2 bases, leaving 16 bases between them.

This sequence joins TRBV5-6 and TRBJ2-1; 11 bases agree with TRBD2. Germline CDR1 is SGHDT and CDR2 is YYEEEE. The junction had 19 bases not matched to a gene; V was cut back by 8 bases and J by 6 bases. The CDR3 has 18 amino acids. In DNA form, the CDR3 reads TGTGCCAGTCGTGTACTAGCGGGAGTTTCGTTGAATTCCAATGAGCAGTTCTTC. The encoded protein is CASRVLAGVSLNSNEQFF.

The sample holds a few counts of this clone. The V and J genes are TRBV7-9 and TRBJ1-2; possibly TRBD1 for D (5 bases). Germline CDR1 and CDR2: SEHNR and FQNEAQ (reference sequence). V was cut by 5 bases and J by 4 bases, with 11 bases left in between. This CDR3 is 13 amino acids long. The CDR3 DNA follows: TGTGCCAGCAGCACGACAGATTCCTATGGCTACACCTTC. It is translated as CASSTTDSYGYTF.

The CDR3 DNA follows: TGTGCCAGCAGCCGTACAGGGGAGGCTGAAGCTTTCTTT. This gives the protein CASSRTGEAEAFF. V usage is TRBV7-3 and J usage is TRBJ1-1, with 7 bases matching TRBD1. With 5 bases clipped from V and 6 bases from J, the junction kept 6 bases outside the gene matches. This CDR3 contains 13 residues. The germline gives CDR1 SGHTA, CDR2 FQGTGA.

The rearrangement joins TRBV11-2 to TRBJ1-6; D gene uncertain. Germline V gives CDR1 SGHAT, CDR2 FQNNGV. V was shortened by 4 bases and J by 14 bases, with 15 bases between the two germline ends. The CDR3 consists of 13 residues. The CDR3 loop is CASSSTAQVTLHF. For the CDR3, the DNA is TGTGCCAGCAGCTCAACAGCGCAGGTCACCCTCCACTTT.

V usage is TRBV4-1 and J usage is TRBJ1-5; D may be TRBD1 (5 bases). V lost 3 bases and J lost 2, with 14 bases in between. The CDR3 loop spans 16 amino acids. In germline, CDR1 is MGHRA, CDR2 YSYEKL. Written as DNA, the CDR3 is TGCGCCAGCAGCCAGTCGGGGGTGGTTGGCAATCAGCCCCAGCATTTT. Translating it yields CASSQSGVVGNQPQHF.

This rearrangement joins TRBV29-1 to TRBJ2-7; TRBD1 agrees at 10 bases. This CDR3 is 14 amino acids long. The junction had 8 bases not matched to a gene; V was cut back by 4 bases and J by 5 bases. In germline, CDR1 is SQVTM, CDR2 ANQGSEA. The CDR3 DNA reads TGCAGCGTTGTAAGTGGGACAGGGGTTAACGAGCAGTACTTC. Its protein product is CSVVSGTGVNEQYF.

CDR3 sequence (DNA): TGTGCCAGCAGCTTAATATCTCTAGGGGGACAGGGCAGCTACGAGCAGTACTTC. It yields the protein CASSLISLGGQGSYEQYF. The chain couples TRBV11-3 to TRBJ2-7, with 9 bases aligning to TRBD1. Per germline, CDR1 SGHNT and CDR2 YENEEA. The CDR3 covers 18 residues. With V trimmed by 2 bases and J by 3 bases, 14 bases remained unmatched.

This chain connects TRBV18 to TRBJ2-5, with D unresolved. The CDR3 has 12 amino acids. The ends were cut back, 5 bases at V and 2 bases at J, with 6 bases in the middle. CDR1 KGHSH and CDR2 LQKENI come from the germline V gene. CDR3 sequence reads: CASSTAQETQYF. CDR3 DNA: TGTGCCAGCTCAACAGCGCAAGAGACCCAGTACTTC.

The chain couples TRBV19 to TRBJ1-1; TRBD1 agrees at 7 bases. Germline V gives CDR1 LNHDA, CDR2 SQIVND (reference sequence). V dropped 6 bases and J dropped 5; count of bases not matched to a gene: 3. This CDR3 is built from 12 residues. The DNA for the CDR3 is TGTGCCAGTAGGGGGGACAGAACTGAAGCTTTCTTT. Translating gives CASRGDRTEAFF.

This clone came up a few times. The chain combines TRBV27 with TRBJ1-5; unclear D gene. The CDR3 extends over 15 amino acids. Looked up from germline, CDR1 is MNHEY and CDR2 is SMNVEV (reference sequence). V lost 5 bases and J 4 bases, leaving 15 bases between the germline ends. CDR3 residues: CASSPFGWDNQPQHF. The CDR3 nucleotides are TGTGCCAGCAGTCCATTCGGGTGGGATAATCAGCCCCAGCATTTT.

This clone is a singleton in its sample. V usage is TRBV4-3 and J usage is TRBJ1-4; 9 nucleotides line up with TRBD1. Germline V lookup: CDR1 LGHNA, CDR2 YSLEER. The CDR3 runs to 19 residues. The ends lost 6 bases at V and 4 bases at J; junction bases unmatched: 18. The CDR3 reads CASSKQGAGVGIGNEKLFF. The CDR3, as DNA: TGCGCCAGCAGTAAACAGGGGGCTGGTGTGGGTATAGGTAATGAAAAACTGTTTTTT.

V and J are TRBV18 and TRBJ2-3; D perhaps matches TRBD1 (5 bases). Trimming pared 2 bases from V and 3 bases from J, leaving 9 bases between. This CDR3 region has 14 residues. CDR1 KGHSH and CDR2 LQKENI come from the germline V gene. The CDR3 DNA reads as TGTGCCAGCTCACCAGTTCCAGGGACAGATACGCAGTATTTT. It translates to CASSPVPGTDTQYF.

The chain carries TRBV29-1 and TRBJ1-4, with a possible D match to TRBD1 (6 bases). V gave up 6 bases and J gave up 7 bases, with 12 bases separating them. Germline CDR1 SQVTM, CDR2 ANQGSEA. The CDR3 contains 12 residues. As DNA, the CDR3 is TGCAGCGTCCTACAGGGAACTGAAAAACTGTTTTTT. This gives the protein CSVLQGTEKLFF. Using reference TRBV29-1 and TRBJ1-4 for the parts outside the CDR3, the full variable domain is SAVISQKPSRDICQRGTSLTIQCQVDSQVTMMFWYRQQPGQSLTLIATANQGSEATYESGFVIDKFPISRPNLTFSTLTVSNMSPEDSSIYLCSVLQGTEKLFFGSGTQLSVL.

The chain carries TRBV11-2 and TRBJ2-7; D not resolved. Trimming left V 1 base short and J 2 bases short, with 9 bases between. Looked up from germline, CDR1 is SGHAT and CDR2 is FQNNGV. There are 14 residues in the CDR3. CDR3 sequence (DNA): TGTGCCAGCAGCTTAGGCCCAGCGCCCTACGAGCAGTACTTC. Translated, it gives CASSLGPAPYEQYF.

The V gene is TRBV11-3, the J gene TRBJ2-1, with 11 bases aligning to TRBD1. CDR1 and CDR2 (germline): SGHNT, YENEEA. V trimming: 2 bases; J trimming: 6 bases; junction bases outside the gene matches: 3. This CDR3 region has 15 residues. The CDR3 is CASSLFGTGGNEQFF. DNA for the CDR3: TGTGCCAGCAGCTTATTTGGGACAGGGGGCAATGAGCAGTTCTTC.